Following are 25 T cell receptor beta chains from one sample sequenced in a study of regulatory T cells. Study outcomes and limitations: Hydrophobic residues at CDR3 positions 6 and 7 were enriched in conventional CD4+ T cells of CD3G-deficient patients.

These receptors' targets are unknown. The PCR used 52 TRBV and 13 TRBJ primers. Here immunoSEQ multiplex PCR was the method, and the copy in TCRdb shows in-frame clones only, minus some. The sample shows over 30,000 clones, 85% to 95% of them seen only once. The sample taken for sequencing was conventional CD4+ T cells sorted from blood. These receptors came from a child younger than 10 with CD3G deficiency.

The V gene is TRBV28, the J gene TRBJ2-7; possible D gene TRBD2, 6 bases. The CDR3 is 14 residues long. Trimming removed 5 bases at V and 9 bases at J, with 20 bases between. CDR1 and CDR2 from the germline V gene are MDHEN and SYDVKM. The CDR3 reads CASSRLEMRFLQYF. For the CDR3, the DNA is TGTGCCAGCAGTCGACTAGAAATGAGATTCCTGCAGTACTTC.

The rearrangement joins TRBV28 to TRBJ1-1; 7 nucleotides match TRBD1. Trimming cost V 2 bases and J 0 bases; bases outside gene matches: 6. Germline V gives CDR1 MDHEN, CDR2 SYDVKM. The CDR3 is 16 amino acids. As DNA, the CDR3 is TGTGCCAGCAGTTTAAAGGGGGCGTTTTTGAACACTGAAGCTTTCTTT. Protein product: CASSLKGAFLNTEAFF. Supplemented by reference TRBV28 and TRBJ1-1, the full variable domain reads DVKVTQSSRYLVKRTGEKVFLECVQDMDHENMFWYRQDPGLGLRLIYFSYDVKMKEKGDIPEGYSVSREKKERFSLILESASTNQTSMYLCASSLKGAFLNTEAFFGQGTRLTVV.

The rearrangement links TRBV28 to TRBJ1-5; the match to TRBD1 covers 7 bases. There are 14 residues in the CDR3. The V and J ends lost 6 bases and 3 bases, in that order; junction bases with no gene match: 5. Germline CDR1 reads MDHEN; CDR2 reads SYDVKM. The CDR3 bases are TGTGCCAGCAGGAATGGACAGGCCAATCAGCCCCAGCATTTT. Its translation is CASRNGQANQPQHF.

The chain recombines TRBV4-1 with TRBJ2-1, with a possible D match to TRBD1 (5 bases). With 0 bases removed from V and 10 bases from J, the gap between germline ends came to 13 bases. This CDR3 contains 14 residues. Looked up from germline, CDR1 is MGHRA and CDR2 is YSYEKL. The CDR3 region has the DNA TGCGCCAGCAGCCAAGATCTTTGGGGCAGGGAGCAGTTCTTC. Protein product: CASSQDLWGREQFF.

The chain joins TRBV28 to TRBJ2-7; D uncertain. Trimming cost V 2 bases and J 9 bases, with 17 bases left between them. Germline lookup yields CDR1 MDHEN and CDR2 SYDVKM. The CDR3 loop spans 14 amino acids. The CDR3 loop is CASSLGGSSVGQYF. The DNA of the CDR3 is TGTGCCAGCAGTTTAGGTGGATCCTCAGTGGGGCAGTACTTC. Full variable domain (missing parts from reference TRBV28 and TRBJ2-7): DVKVTQSSRYLVKRTGEKVFLECVQDMDHENMFWYRQDPGLGLRLIYFSYDVKMKEKGDIPEGYSVSREKKERFSLILESASTNQTSMYLCASSLGGSSVGQYFGPGTRLTVT.

The chain uses TRBV6-1 and TRBJ2-7, with 10 bases identical to TRBD1. Germline trimming cut 5 bases from V and 7 bases from J; bases unmatched to any gene: 8. In germline, CDR1 is MNHNS, CDR2 SASEGT. This CDR3 region has 14 residues. The CDR3 nucleotides read TGTGCCAGCAGTCCCGGGACAGGGGCGAAAGAGCAGTACTTC. It yields the protein CASSPGTGAKEQYF.

In this sample, this clone turned up a few times. The CDR3 sequence is CASSEADSYGYTF. For the CDR3, the DNA is TGTGCCAGCAGTGAAGCCGACAGTTATGGCTACACCTTC. This rearrangement joins TRBV6-1 to TRBJ1-2; a weak D match, TRBD1 (5 bases). Trimming shortened V by 0 bases and J by 5 bases, and 7 bases separated the two germline ends. The CDR3 is 13 residues long. Germline CDR1 reads MNHNS; CDR2 reads SASEGT.

This chain uses TRBV6-1 with TRBJ2-6, with D possibly TRBD1 on 5 matching bases. Per germline, CDR1 MNHNS and CDR2 SASEGT. This CDR3 is built from 12 residues. V was trimmed by 4 bases and J by 10 bases, leaving 8 bases between them. In nucleotides, the CDR3 is TGTGCCAGCAGTGCAAACAGGAACGTCCTGACTTTC. Protein: CASSANRNVLTF.

V and J are TRBV5-6 and TRBJ1-3; TRBD1 might be the D (5 bases). CDR1 and CDR2 (germline): SGHDT, YYEEEE. V lost 0 bases and J 8 bases, leaving 12 bases between the germline ends. This CDR3 is built from 14 residues. The CDR3 DNA reads TGTGCCAGCAGCTTGGCTGCCAGGGAGGACACCATATATTTT. Encoded protein: CASSLAAREDTIYF. Filled out from reference TRBV5-6 and TRBJ1-3, the complete variable domain reads DAGVTQSPTHLIKTRGQQVTLRCSPKSGHDTVSWYQQALGQGPQFIFQYYEEEERQRGNFPDRFSGHQFPNYSSELNVNALLLGDSALYLCASSLAAREDTIYFGEGSWLTVV.

This sequence joins TRBV5-1 and TRBJ2-1; no clear D gene. From germline, CDR1 is SGHRS and CDR2 YFSETQ. Deletions cut 0 bases from V and 0 bases from J, with 7 bases between. This CDR3 is built from 15 residues. The CDR3 reads CASSLASISYNEQFF. CDR3 nucleotides: TGCGCCAGCAGCTTGGCATCAATCTCCTACAATGAGCAGTTCTTC.

This clone was counted a single time. This sequence joins TRBV7-6 and TRBJ1-2; D is undetermined. V gave up 0 bases and J gave up 1 base, with 9 bases separating them. Germline V gene data show CDR1 as SGHVS and CDR2 as FNYEAQ. The CDR3 runs 15 residues. The CDR3 protein is CASSLARPINYGYTF. The CDR3, as DNA: TGTGCCAGCAGCTTAGCCCGCCCTATTAACTATGGCTACACCTTC. Variable domain in full (rest from reference TRBV7-6 and TRBJ1-2): GAGVSQSPRYKVTKRGQDVALRCDPISGHVSLYWYRQALGQGPEFLTYFNYEAQQDKSGLPNDRFSAERPEGSISTLTIQRTEQRDSAMYRCASSLARPINYGYTFGSGTRLTVV.

This chain connects TRBV28 to TRBJ2-3; D is perhaps TRBD1 or TRBD2 (5 bases each). This CDR3 has 18 amino acids. V lost 6 bases and J lost 2, with 24 bases in between. Per germline, CDR1 MDHEN and CDR2 SYDVKM. CDR3 sequence reads: CASSPADHRPRDTDTQYF. The DNA of the CDR3 is TGTGCCAGCAGCCCAGCGGACCACAGGCCACGGGACACAGATACGCAGTATTTT.

The chain couples TRBV19 to TRBJ2-6; 9 bases match TRBD1. The CDR3 length is 17 residues. Losses at the gene ends were 4 bases for V and 0 bases for J; bases not matched to a gene: 4. Germline V CDR1 and CDR2: LNHDA, SQIVND (reference sequence). CDR3 coding DNA: TGTGCCAGTAGTAGGGACAGGGTCTTCTCTGGGGCCAACGTCCTGACTTTC. Its translation is CASSRDRVFSGANVLTF.

The chain has TRBV5-1 and TRBJ1-4; TRBD1 might be the D (6 bases). Trimming removed 3 bases from V and 5 bases from J, with 14 bases in between. This CDR3 spans 15 amino acids. CDR1 is SGHRS and CDR2 is YFSETQ in the germline V gene. The CDR3 loop reads CASSSRQAENEKLFF. Written as DNA, the CDR3 is TGCGCCAGCAGCTCAAGACAGGCCGAGAATGAAAAACTGTTTTTT.

The rearrangement joins TRBV7-9 to TRBJ2-7; 9 bases match TRBD1. This CDR3 region has 15 residues. The J segment lost 1 base and the V segment lost 4 bases, leaving 5 bases of the junction unmatched. Per the germline V gene, CDR1 is SEHNR and CDR2 is FQNEAQ (reference sequence). Here the CDR3 reads CASSSGQGGSYEQYF. The CDR3 nucleotides read TGTGCCAGCAGCTCGGGACAGGGAGGTTCCTACGAGCAGTACTTC.

The chain combines TRBV10-3 with TRBJ2-3; D uncertain. The germline gives CDR1 ENHRY, CDR2 SYGVKD. V lost 6 bases and J 6 bases, leaving 13 bases between the germline ends. The CDR3 is made up of 13 amino acids. CDR3 coding DNA: TGTGCCATCAGCTGGAATTTTCTGGATACGCAGTATTTT. It specifies CAISWNFLDTQYF.

This rearrangement joins TRBV28 to TRBJ2-7, with D perhaps TRBD1 (7 bases). The germline V gene has CDR1 MDHEN and CDR2 SYDVKM. The CDR3 has 13 residues. V was pared by 5 bases and J by 4 bases, with 12 bases between. DNA of the CDR3: TGTGCCAGCAGTGCGGGACAGCATTACGAGCAGTACTTC. It yields the protein CASSAGQHYEQYF.

V gene TRBV7-9 combines with J gene TRBJ2-1; unclear D gene. Germline V gene data show CDR1 as SEHNR and CDR2 as FQNEAQ (reference sequence). The V end lost 2 bases, the J end lost 7 bases, and 12 bases lay between the germline ends. The CDR3 is 14 residues long. DNA of the CDR3: TGTGCCAGCAGCTTAAGATCCCAAGGGAATGAGCAGTTCTTC. As protein: CASSLRSQGNEQFF.

The chain is built from TRBV28 and TRBJ2-1; D is ambiguous. This CDR3 has 14 amino acids. The V end was cut by 1 base, the J end by 6 bases, with 10 bases between. Germline CDR1 reads MDHEN; CDR2 reads SYDVKM. The CDR3 here is CASSLSAWPNEQFF. The DNA of the CDR3 is TGTGCCAGCAGTTTATCGGCCTGGCCCAATGAGCAGTTCTTC.

This clone was counted once. The J gene is TRBJ2-1, the V gene TRBV7-9; D is undetermined. Germline V gives CDR1 SEHNR, CDR2 FQNEAQ (reference sequence). The CDR3 length is 15 residues. Trimming stripped 5 bases from V and 4 bases from J, with 15 bases between. CDR3 nucleotide sequence: TGTGCCAGCAGCCCACCTGGACGGTTATACAATGAGCAGTTCTTC. It specifies CASSPPGRLYNEQFF.

CDR3 in DNA: TGCGCCAGCAGCAAGGGACGAGGAACGTACACAGATACGCAGTATTTT. Translation: CASSKGRGTYTDTQYF. The rearrangement uses TRBV5-1 and TRBJ2-3, with D possibly called TRBD1 or TRBD2 (5 bases each). The CDR3 is made up of 16 amino acids. Trimming removed 4 bases from V and 2 bases from J, with 17 bases in between. Germline CDR1 and CDR2: SGHRS and YFSETQ.

The chain recombines TRBV28 with TRBJ2-1; TRBD1 is a possible D gene (6 bases). CDR1 MDHEN and CDR2 SYDVKM come from the germline V gene. CDR3 length: 15 residues. Trimming took 4 bases from V and 4 from J, leaving 14 bases between them. The CDR3 here is CASSSPTGFYNEQFF. The CDR3 DNA sequence: TGTGCCAGCAGTTCGCCGACAGGTTTTTACAATGAGCAGTTCTTC. The full variable domain, with the rest looked up from reference TRBV28 and TRBJ2-1, is DVKVTQSSRYLVKRTGEKVFLECVQDMDHENMFWYRQDPGLGLRLIYFSYDVKMKEKGDIPEGYSVSREKKERFSLILESASTNQTSMYLCASSSPTGFYNEQFFGPGTRLTVL.

The chain joins TRBV28 to TRBJ2-1; D is perhaps TRBD2 (5 bases). V gave up 3 bases and J gave up 3 bases, with 9 bases separating them. The CDR3 sequence is 14 residues long. CDR1 is MDHEN, CDR2 SYDVKM, per germline. CDR3: CASSFHSDYNEQFF. The CDR3 coding sequence is TGTGCCAGCAGTTTTCATAGCGACTACAATGAGCAGTTCTTC.

CDR3 in DNA: TGTGCCAGCAGCTTGAAGGGGACAGGGAGTGAAAAACTGTTTTTT. This gives the protein CASSLKGTGSEKLFF. The chain joins TRBV7-9 to TRBJ1-4; TRBD1 aligns across 9 bases. The V segment lost 3 bases and the J segment 7 bases; nucleotides outside the gene matches: 6. Germline V gene sequence: CDR1 SEHNR, CDR2 FQNEAQ (reference sequence). The CDR3 is made up of 15 amino acids.

The chain couples TRBV28 to TRBJ2-7; D tentatively reads TRBD1 or TRBD2 (5 bases each). Between the trimmed V and J ends, which lost 8 bases and 4 bases, there was a span of 9 bases. Germline V gene lookup returns CDR1 MDHEN and CDR2 SYDVKM. CDR3 size: 11 residues. The CDR3 protein is CASGGIYEQYF. DNA of the CDR3: TGTGCCAGCGGGGGAATATACGAGCAGTACTTC.